The rows below give T cell receptor beta chains drawn from one sample of a study of blood T cell repertoires in COVID-19. The protocol was immunoSEQ multiplex PCR, while the TCRdb copy is restricted to in-frame clones and leaves out a portion. The sample gives about 400,000 clones, around 86% of which show up once; 1.4% is in the top ten. The material sequenced was peripheral blood. The receptors derive from a woman aged 25 to 39 with active or convalescent COVID-19. The CDR3 runs from the conserved cysteine through the conserved F or W. The D gene is left open where the match is weak. Clone size is not always given. Where it is, it says once, few, many or a class for expanded clones.

. | TRBJ1-1 | . | TRBV6-5 | CASARAAGSEAFF | TGTGCCAGCGCCAGGGCGGCGGGATCTGAAGCTTTCTTT
TRBD1 | TRBJ1-2 | . | TRBV19 | CASNSGQGYVDYGYTF | TGTGCCAGTAATTCGGGACAGGGGTATGTTGACTATGGCTACACCTTC
. | TRBJ1-5 | once | TRBV2 | CASSEDQGWDQPQHF | TGTGCCAGCAGTGAAGATCAGGGATGGGATCAGCCCCAGCATTTT
. | TRBJ2-1 | . | TRBV9 | CASSPSGSSYNEQFF | TGTGCCAGCAGCCCAAGCGGGTCGTCCTACAATGAGCAGTTCTTC
. | TRBJ2-1 | . | TRBV7-9 | CASSARGREFGDEQFF | TGTGCCAGCAGCGCCCGGGGACGGGAGTTTGGGGATGAGCAGTTCTTC
. | TRBJ1-1 | once | TRBV6-1 | CASSERGGWTEAFF | TGTGCCAGCAGTGAAAGGGGGGGTTGGACTGAAGCTTTCTTT
. | TRBJ2-3 | . | TRBV19 | CASRIKDSRVDTQYF | TGTGCCAGTAGAATAAAGGACTCGAGGGTGGATACGCAGTATTTT
TRBD2 | TRBJ2-5 | . | TRBV6-5 | CASSWTSGQETQYF | TGTGCCAGCTCCTGGACTAGCGGCCAAGAGACCCAGTACTTC
TRBD2 | TRBJ2-7 | once | TRBV6-5 | CASSFGPPGGYEQYF | TGTGCCAGCAGTTTCGGACCGCCGGGGGGCTACGAGCAGTACTTC
. | TRBJ1-1 | . | TRBV7-9 | CASSRDRGLPGTEAFF | TGTGCCAGCAGCCGCGATAGAGGGCTGCCGGGCACTGAAGCTTTCTTT
. | TRBJ1-1 | . | TRBV6-5 | CASSWGVEAFF | TGTGCCAGCAGTTGGGGAGTCGAAGCTTTCTTT
. | TRBJ1-2 | . | TRBV6-1 | CASSEDKTNYGYTF | TGTGCCAGCAGTGAAGACAAAACTAACTATGGCTACACCTTC
. | TRBJ2-1 | . | TRBV18 | CASSPRILQGNEQFF | TGTGCCAGCTCACCACGAATATTACAGGGCAATGAGCAGTTCTTC
. | TRBJ1-2 | . | TRBV11-2 | CASSSPGTRGYTF | TGTGCCAGCAGCTCCCCGGGAACTCGGGGCTACACCTTC
TRBD1 | TRBJ1-2 | . | TRBV5-4 | CASSWTGGVAYGYTF | TGTGCCAGCAGCTGGACAGGGGGTGTAGCCTATGGCTACACCTTC
TRBD1 | TRBJ1-5 | once | TRBV27 | CASSKGTGGNQPQHF | TGTGCCAGCAGTAAAGGGACAGGGGGCAATCAGCCCCAGCATTTT
. | TRBJ2-1 | . | TRBV6-4 | CASSEGGWNEQFF | TGTGCCAGCAGTGAGGGGGGTTGGAATGAGCAGTTCTTC
. | TRBJ1-5 | few | TRBV19 | CASTNFRSNNQPQHF | TGTGCCAGTACCAACTTTCGGAGCAACAATCAGCCCCAGCATTTT
TRBD1 | TRBJ1-5 | . | TRBV9 | CASSGTGEQPQHF | TGTGCCAGCAGCGGGACAGGGGAGCAGCCCCAGCATTTT
TRBD2 | TRBJ2-3 | . | TRBV9 | CASSAPGLAANTDTQYF | TGTGCCAGCAGCGCCCCGGGACTAGCGGCTAACACAGATACGCAGTATTTT
TRBD1 | TRBJ1-2 | . | TRBV19 | CASSSGRGSFDYGYTF | TGTGCCAGTAGTTCGGGCAGGGGGAGTTTCGACTATGGCTACACCTTC
. | TRBJ1-3 | . | TRBV9 | CASSVEAQGSGNTIYF | TGTGCCAGCAGCGTAGAAGCCCAGGGATCTGGAAACACCATATATTTT
TRBD1 | TRBJ1-3 | . | TRBV2 | CASIRQGATGNTIYF | TGTGCCAGCATACGACAGGGGGCTACTGGAAACACCATATATTTT
TRBD1 | TRBJ1-2 | . | TRBV11-2 | CASSLGLGTGWTNTF | TGTGCCAGCAGCTTAGGTTTAGGGACAGGGTGGACGAACACCTTC
TRBD1 | TRBJ1-1 | . | TRBV5-1 | CASSSQTGSNTEAFF | TGCGCCAGCAGCTCCCAGACAGGGAGTAACACTGAAGCTTTCTTT
TRBD2 | TRBJ2-1 | . | TRBV2 | CASSVGGLAGQNEQFF | TGTGCCAGCAGTGTTGGGGGACTAGCGGGACAAAATGAGCAGTTCTTC
TRBD1 | TRBJ1-2 | . | TRBV6-5 | CASSPEGQGGTTF | TGTGCCAGCAGCCCCGAGGGACAGGGTGGCACCACCTTC
. | TRBJ1-2 | . | TRBV19 | CASSIAPGLGYTF | TGTGCCAGTAGTATAGCTCCAGGGCTGGGCTACACCTTC
TRBD1 | TRBJ1-5 | . | TRBV27 | CASSFRGEEQPQHF | TGTGCCAGCAGTTTCAGGGGGGAAGAGCAGCCCCAGCATTTT
TRBD1 | TRBJ2-7 | . | TRBV16 | CASSQAGGPGEQYF | TGTGCCAGCAGCCAAGCAGGGGGCCCTGGCGAGCAGTACTTC
. | TRBJ1-3 | . | TRBV11-2 | CASSFLPGVGNTIYF | TGTGCCAGCAGCTTCCTCCCAGGGGTAGGAAACACCATATATTTT
. | TRBJ2-6 | . | TRBV5-1 | CASSLEGNSGANVLTF | TGCGCCAGCAGCTTGGAGGGGAACTCTGGGGCCAACGTCCTGACTTTC
. | TRBJ2-7 | . | TRBV2 | CASSFDFSSYEQYF | TGTGCCAGCAGTTTCGACTTCAGCTCCTACGAGCAGTACTTC
TRBD1 | TRBJ2-7 | . | TRBV23-1 | CASRTGTGGYEQYF | TGCGCCAGCAGGACCGGGACAGGGGGCTACGAGCAGTACTTC
TRBD1 | TRBJ1-2 | once | TRBV5-4 | CASSSNGQGAGDGYTF | TGTGCCAGCAGCTCAAACGGACAGGGGGCTGGGGATGGCTACACCTTC
TRBD1 | TRBJ2-7 | once | TRBV12-5 | CASGLGRTGSYEQYF | TGTGCTAGTGGTTTGGGGCGGACAGGTTCTTACGAGCAGTACTTC
TRBD1 | TRBJ2-1 | once | TRBV12-3/TRBV12-4 | CASSPGGRGEQFF | TGTGCCAGCAGCCCAGGGGGACGAGGTGAGCAGTTCTTC
TRBD1 | TRBJ1-6 | . | TRBV6-5 | CASTPTGEIRSPLHF | TGTGCCAGCACCCCGACAGGGGAGATCCGTTCACCCCTCCACTTT
. | TRBJ1-1 | . | TRBV2 | CASSEDTNTEAFF | TGTGCCAGCAGTGAGGACACGAACACTGAAGCTTTCTTT
TRBD2 | TRBJ2-1 | . | TRBV27 | CASSSGLAGSSYNEQFF | TGTGCCAGCAGTTCCGGACTAGCGGGATCCTCCTACAATGAGCAGTTCTTC
TRBD2 | TRBJ2-2 | once | TRBV19 | CATGTSGRAGNGELFF | TGTGCCACCGGGACTAGCGGGAGGGCCGGGAACGGGGAGCTGTTTTTT
. | TRBJ1-2 | . | TRBV2 | CASSVGLGGHTF | TGTGCCAGCAGTGTAGGACTCGGGGGGCACACCTTC
TRBD1 | TRBJ1-5 | . | TRBV3-1/TRBV3-2 | CASSHQGEPQHF | TGTGCCAGCAGCCACCAGGGGGAGCCCCAGCATTTT
. | TRBJ1-5 | . | TRBV5-1 | CASSPTDSSNQPQHF | TGCGCCAGCAGCCCAACGGACAGCTCCAATCAGCCCCAGCATTTT
. | TRBJ1-5 | . | TRBV2 | CASSGGWGPRSQPQHF | TGTGCCAGCAGTGGCGGGTGGGGGCCCCGGAGTCAGCCCCAGCATTTT
TRBD1 | TRBJ2-7 | . | TRBV5-1 | CASSYGTGHSYEQYF | TGCGCCAGCAGCTACGGGACAGGGCACTCCTACGAGCAGTACTTC
. | TRBJ1-4 | . | TRBV5-4 | CASSQGGGDEKLFF | TGTGCCAGCTCCCAGGGAGGCGGAGATGAAAAACTGTTTTTT
. | TRBJ2-7 | . | TRBV5-1 | CASSLDFGRGIYEQYF | TGCGCCAGCAGCTTAGATTTCGGCCGGGGGATATACGAGCAGTACTTC
. | TRBJ1-4 | . | TRBV19 | CASSMIWGHNNEKLFF | TGTGCCAGTAGTATGATATGGGGACACAATAATGAAAAACTGTTTTTT
TRBD1 | TRBJ1-2 | few | TRBV6-5 | CASSSPTGAYGYTF | TGTGCCAGCAGTTCCCCGACAGGGGCTTATGGCTACACCTTC
TRBD1 | TRBJ1-2 | . | TRBV12-3/TRBV12-4 | CASSLTGDYGYTF | TGTGCCAGCAGTTTAACAGGGGATTATGGCTACACCTTC
TRBD2 | TRBJ2-5 | . | TRBV19 | CASSIELAAQETQYF | TGTGCCAGTAGTATAGAACTAGCGGCCCAGGAGACCCAGTACTTC
TRBD1 | TRBJ1-4 | few | TRBV3-1/TRBV3-2 | CASSPTGATEKLFF | TGTGCCAGCAGCCCGACAGGGGCTACCGAAAAACTGTTTTTT
TRBD1 | TRBJ2-7 | . | TRBV27 | CASSRGQSYEQYF | TGTGCCAGCAGTCGGGGACAGTCCTACGAGCAGTACTTC
. | TRBJ1-3 | . | TRBV18 | CASSPLDLMRGNTIYF | TGTGCCAGCTCACCATTAGACCTCATGAGGGGAAACACCATATATTTT
. | TRBJ2-3 | . | TRBV2 | CASSGMLTRDTQYF | TGTGCCAGCAGTGGGATGTTGACTAGGGATACGCAGTATTTT
. | TRBJ1-1 | . | TRBV4-1 | CASSQIQGTEAFF | TGCGCCAGCAGCCAAATTCAGGGCACTGAAGCTTTCTTT
TRBD2 | TRBJ2-7 | . | TRBV7-2 | CASSHDGTSGFISQYF | TGTGCCAGCAGCCACGATGGGACTAGCGGGTTCATCTCGCAGTACTTC
. | TRBJ2-1 | . | TRBV6-5 | CASSDWSTNEQFF | TGTGCCAGCAGCGATTGGAGTACCAATGAGCAGTTCTTC